Reported below is one TCR beta chain. Possible read error: a much larger clone is one base away. This record comes from a study of kidney transplant recipient with SARS-CoV-2 infection. Per the germline V gene, CDR1 is SGHDT and CDR2 is YYEEEE. This CDR3 is built from 16 residues. V was pared by 7 bases and J by 4 bases, with 23 bases between. In TCRdb, the reads were re-called with MiXCR into one record per CDR3 protein. The sample yields under 300,000 distinct CDR3 sequences, around 28% seen once. The TCR comes from a male patient aged 30 to 40 who had COVID-19 and was a kidney transplant recipient. Some of the T cells may derive from the graft donor. The rearrangement uses TRBV5-6 and TRBJ1-2; the D is unclear. This specimen consisted of a blood sample, obtained at baseline and on day 111 from a kidney transplant recipient. CDR3 in amino acids: CASGEINSRKTYGYTF. The CDR3 DNA sequence: TGTGCCAGCGGCGAAATCAATAGTCGAAAGACCTATGGCTACACCTTC.